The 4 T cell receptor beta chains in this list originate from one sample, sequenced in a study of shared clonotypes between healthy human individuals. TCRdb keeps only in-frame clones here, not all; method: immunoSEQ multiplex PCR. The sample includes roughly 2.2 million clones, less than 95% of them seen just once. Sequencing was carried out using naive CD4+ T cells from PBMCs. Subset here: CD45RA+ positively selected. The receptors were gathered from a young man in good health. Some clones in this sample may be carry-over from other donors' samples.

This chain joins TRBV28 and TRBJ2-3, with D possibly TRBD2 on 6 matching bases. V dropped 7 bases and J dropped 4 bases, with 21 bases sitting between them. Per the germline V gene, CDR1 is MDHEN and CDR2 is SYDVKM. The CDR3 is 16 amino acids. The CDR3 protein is CASTKGGEVAADTQYF. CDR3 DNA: TGTGCCAGCACCAAAGGAGGGGAGGTAGCGGCAGATACGCAGTATTTT.

CDR3: CASSYSINQPQHF. In nucleotides, the CDR3 is TGTGCCAGCAGTTACTCGATCAATCAGCCCCAGCATTTT. V gene TRBV6-6 combines with J gene TRBJ1-5; the D is unclear. Per germline, CDR1 MNHNY and CDR2 SVGAGI (reference sequence). The CDR3 is 13 amino acids. Trimming removed 0 bases from V and 3 bases from J, with 3 bases in between.

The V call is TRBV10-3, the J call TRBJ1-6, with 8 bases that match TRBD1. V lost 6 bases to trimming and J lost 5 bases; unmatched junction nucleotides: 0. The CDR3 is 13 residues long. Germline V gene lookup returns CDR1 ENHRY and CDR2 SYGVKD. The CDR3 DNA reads TGTGCCATCAGGACAGGGGATAATTCACCCCTCCACTTT. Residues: CAIRTGDNSPLHF.

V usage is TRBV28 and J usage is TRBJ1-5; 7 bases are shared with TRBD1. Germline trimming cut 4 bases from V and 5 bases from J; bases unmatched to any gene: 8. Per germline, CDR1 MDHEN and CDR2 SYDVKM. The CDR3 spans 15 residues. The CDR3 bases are TGTGCCAGCAGTTCCGAGGACAGGCGGCATCAGCCCCAGCATTTT. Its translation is CASSSEDRRHQPQHF.